This TCR beta chain was obtained from a study of blood T cell repertoires in COVID-19. The CDR3 contains 13 residues. Trimming took off 9 bases at V and 1 base at J, with 12 bases between the two ends. Germline CDR1 is MNHEY and CDR2 is SVGAGI. Sequencing used immunoSEQ multiplex PCR; TCRdb keeps in-frame clones, though not all of them. The table records approximately 240,000 clones, 90% to 95% of them present only once. The TCR comes from a woman aged 18 to 35 who had recovered from COVID-19. V is TRBV6-5 and J is TRBJ1-1; no definite D call. Material for sequencing was PBMCs or T cells enriched from blood (not recorded which). In nucleotides, the CDR3 is TGTGCCAGAGAGGGCTGGGGGAACACTGAAGCTTTCTTT. This translates into CAREGWGNTEAFF.